This T cell receptor beta chain was recorded in a study of beta chain features in type 1 diabetes. Study conclusions and caveats: For type 1 diabetes patients, VDJ junctions showed fewer insertions and more deletions. Moderate yet significant TCRB CDR3 shortening was seen in Type 1 diabetes patients in all four CD4+ subsets.

This clone has only a few counts. Its antigen is currently unknown. The CDR3 consists of 14 residues. Germline assignment: CDR1 LNHDA and CDR2 SQIVND (reference sequence). Trimming left V 0 bases short and J 5 bases short, with 10 bases between. Of the isolated RNA, all was reverse transcribed, and so the sequenced material was expressed TCRB transcripts. Deep immunoSEQ sequencing covered naive, central memory and regulatory T cell samples. TCRdb keeps only in-frame clones here, not all; method: immunoSEQ multiplex PCR. The sample contains under 300,000 clones, approximately 15% of which appear only once. One heparinised draw of blood, averaging around 120 mL, came from each donor.

The specimen was naive CD4+ T cells from blood. This clonotype was sampled from a man aged 25 to 40 with type 1 diabetes. This sequence joins TRBV19 and TRBJ1-1, with D maybe TRBD1 (5 bases). In DNA form, the CDR3 reads TGTGCCAGTAGTATAGAAAACAGGTTGACTGAAGCTTTCTTT. It specifies CASSIENRLTEAFF.